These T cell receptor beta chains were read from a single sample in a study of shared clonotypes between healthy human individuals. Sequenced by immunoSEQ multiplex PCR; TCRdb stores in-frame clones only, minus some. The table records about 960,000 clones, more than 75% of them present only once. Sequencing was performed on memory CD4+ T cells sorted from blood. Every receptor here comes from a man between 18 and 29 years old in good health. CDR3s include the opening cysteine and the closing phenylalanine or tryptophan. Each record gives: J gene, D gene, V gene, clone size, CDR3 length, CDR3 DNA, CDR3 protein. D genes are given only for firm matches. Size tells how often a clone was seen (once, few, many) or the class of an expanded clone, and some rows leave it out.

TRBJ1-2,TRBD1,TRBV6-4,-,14,TGTGCCAGCAGCCCCGGGACAGGGATCTTCGGCTACACCTTC,CASSPGTGIFGYTF
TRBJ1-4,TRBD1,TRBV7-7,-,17,TGTGCTAGCAGCTCCCGGGACAGCCGGGCTTTTAATGAAAAACTGTTTTTT,CASSSRDSRAFNEKLFF
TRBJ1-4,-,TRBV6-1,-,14,TGTGCCAGCAGTGACCGGCAGGGGCGAGAAAAACTGTTTTTT,CASSDRQGREKLFF
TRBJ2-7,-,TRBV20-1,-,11,TGCAGTGGGGAGGTGTCCTACGAGCAGTACTTC,CSGEVSYEQYF
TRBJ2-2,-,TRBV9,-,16,TGTGCCAGCAGCCAACCGCGGGACAAGAACACCGGGGAGCTGTTTTTT,CASSQPRDKNTGELFF
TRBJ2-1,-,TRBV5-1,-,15,TGCGCCAGCAGCTTGGGACCCGCAGGGGCGTGGGAGCAGTTCTTC,CASSLGPAGAWEQFF
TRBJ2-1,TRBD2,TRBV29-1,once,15,TGCAGCGTTCGCGGGAGGGAGAGCTCCTACAATGAGCAGTTCTTC,CSVRGRESSYNEQFF
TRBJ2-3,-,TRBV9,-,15,TGTGCCAGCAGCGTAGCCCCGGGGCGAGAGAACCCGCAGTATTTT,CASSVAPGRENPQYF
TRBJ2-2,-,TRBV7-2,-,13,TGTGCCAGCAGCTTAGGCGTAGCCGGGGAGCTGTTTTTT,CASSLGVAGELFF
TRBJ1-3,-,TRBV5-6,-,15,TGTGCCAGCAGCTTGAACAGGCTCTCTGGAAACACCATATATTTT,CASSLNRLSGNTIYF